This entry lists 18 T cell receptor delta chains sequenced from one sample in a study of γδ T cells in repeated Plasmodium falciparum infection. Gammadelta T cells were flow-sorted from PBMC into Vgamma9/Vdelta2+ and Vdelta2-negative populations for bulk analysis. TCRdb reapplied CATT to the multiplex PCR reads. The sample gives approximately 90,000 delta-chain clones, over 0.9% of which show up once; 9.6% is in the top ten. Source material: gamma-delta T cells from blood. These receptors were obtained from a pool of human donors (malaria-infected and uninfected, not separated).

The table lists this clone with many counts. The translation of this DNA and the TCRdb protein of a much larger clone differ at residue 13, probably owing to a read error; the protein shown here is translated from the DNA. The chain carries TRDV2 and TRDJ3; D may be TRDD3 (5 bases). TCRdb supplies no J gene; here it was assigned by aligning the nucleotide sequence to germline. Germline CDR1 reads GEAIGNYY; CDR2 reads EKD. The length of the CDR3 is 18 residues. The CDR3 loop reads CACDTRGPGSWDARQMFF. CDR3 sequence (DNA): TGTGCCTGTGACACCCGTGGTCCGGGCTCCTGGGACGCCCGACAGATGTTTTTC.

In its sample, this clone was seen many times. The mismatch at residue 14 between this DNA's translation and the TCRdb protein of a much larger clone likely reflects a read error; the protein shown is translated from the DNA. This chain connects TRDV2 to TRDJ2, with 10 bases aligning to TRDD3. Here the J gene came from matching the DNA to germline, since TCRdb omits it. The CDR3 contains 20 residues. Germline V CDR1 and CDR2: GEAIGNYY, EKD. V lost 1 base, J lost 4 bases, and 17 bases stayed unmatched. CDR3 amino acids: CACDTIPTGGLIESTAQLFF. CDR3 nucleotides: TGTGCCTGTGACACTATCCCTACTGGGGGATTAATTGAGTCGACAGCACAACTCTTCTTT.

This clone was seen more than once but under ten times. TCRdb has a much larger clone's protein, which differs at residue 6 from the translation of this DNA, likely because of a read error; what is shown is the protein translated from the DNA. The chain has TRDV1 and TRDJ2; D possibly uses TRDD1 or TRDD3 (5 bases each). No J segment appears in TCRdb, so it was assigned here by matching the sequence to germline. Deletions cut 2 bases from V and 4 bases from J, with 29 bases between. Germline V gene data show CDR1 as TSWWSYY and CDR2 as QGS. The CDR3 contains 21 residues. CDR3 DNA: TGTGCTCTTGGGGAAGGGTCGTACCATGAAATGGGCAAAGGGGAGACAGCACAACTCTTCTTT. This gives the protein CALGEGSYHEMGKGETAQLFF.

This clone was found a few times. This likely came from a read error, as a far larger clone is one base away. This sample includes further DNA sequences coding for the same CDR3. The gene calls are TRDV2 and TRDJ1; 10 bases align to TRDD3. TCRdb leaves out the J gene; it was filled in here by matching the DNA to germline. Per the germline V gene, CDR1 is GEAIGNYY and CDR2 is EKD. V shed 3 bases and J 0 bases; nucleotides not matched to a gene: 18. The CDR3 length is 20 residues. The CDR3 bases are TGTGCCTGTGACCTACTCAACCCTCGTACTGGGGGATCGAACACCGATAAACTCATCTTT. Translation: CACDLLNPRTGGSNTDKLIF.

This clone was detected a few times. The mismatch at residue 11 between this DNA's translation and the TCRdb protein of a much larger clone likely reflects a read error; the protein shown is translated from the DNA. The chain carries TRDV2 and TRDJ1; 7 bases agree with TRDD3. Here the J gene came from matching the DNA to germline, since TCRdb omits it. This CDR3 spans 16 amino acids. Trimming removed 0 bases from V and 3 bases from J; junction bases left unmatched: 9. Germline-derived CDR1 and CDR2 are GEAIGNYY and EKD. CDR3 sequence reads: CACDTLGISLADKLIF. CDR3 bases: TGTGCCTGTGACACCTTGGGGATATCTCTCGCCGATAAACTCATCTTT.

This clone turned up a few times. This likely traces to a read error, being one base from a far larger clone. The same CDR3 can be traced to other DNA sequences in this sample. The chain uses TRDV1 and TRDJ1, with 8 bases matching TRDD3. TCRdb supplies no J gene; here it was assigned by aligning the nucleotide sequence to germline. This CDR3 comprises 20 residues. CDR1 TSWWSYY and CDR2 QGS come from the germline V gene. The CDR3 coding sequence is TGTGCCCTTGGGGAACTAAATCCCAACTACTGGGGGTGGAGAACCGATAAACTCATCTTT. It specifies CALGELNPNYWGWRTDKLIF.

Remarks on this clone: Only one base separates this from a far larger clonotype, so it likely reflects a read error. At the DNA level, this CDR3 is encoded by other sequences in the same sample as well. The gene calls are TRDV2 and TRDJ2; TRDD3 matches at 11 bases. Germline matching of the DNA provided the J gene here, since TCRdb leaves it blank. Germline-derived CDR1 and CDR2 are GEAIGNYY and EKD. The CDR3 runs to 18 residues. The CDR3 sequence: CACDTVGDTGALTAQLFF. The DNA for the CDR3 is TGTGCCTGTGACACAGTGGGGGATACGGGGGCTTTGACAGCGCAACTCTTCTTT.

This clone was seen at least ten times. The protein held in TCRdb is that of a much larger clone and does not match this DNA's translation at residue 18, likely because of a read error; the protein shown is translated from the DNA. This chain uses TRDV2 with TRDJ1; the match to TRDD3 covers 10 bases. CDR3 length: 20 residues. Germline CDR1 and CDR2: GEAIGNYY and EKD. The CDR3 region is CACDTNFPGDTTPYTDKPIF. The CDR3 DNA reads as TGTGCCTGTGACACCAATTTTCCGGGGGATACGACTCCGTACACCGATAAACCCATCTTT.

This clone was counted many times. This same CDR3 is encoded by further DNA sequences in the sample. The V and J genes are TRDV1 and TRDJ1, with D possibly being TRDD3 (5 bases). In germline, CDR1 is TSWWSYY, CDR2 QGS. The V end lost 5 bases, the J end lost 0 bases, and 22 bases lay between the germline ends. The length of the CDR3 is 18 residues. DNA of the CDR3: TGTGCTCTTGGGTTACTATACGGGCCCGTGTCCAACACCGATAAACTCATCTTT. Translating it yields CALGLLYGPVSNTDKLIF.

This clone was recorded a few times. For this DNA, TCRdb reports the protein of a much larger clone, which diverges at residue 8, most likely from a read error; the protein presented here is translated directly from the DNA. The V gene is TRDV2, the J gene TRDJ1, with 7 bases aligning to TRDD3. Germline-derived CDR1 and CDR2 are GEAIGNYY and EKD. This CDR3 is built from 20 residues. V was clipped by 3 bases and J by 0 bases; unmatched bases: 21. For the CDR3, the DNA is TGTGCCTGTGACCACATACTGGAGGATACGGGGGAACCTAACACCGATAAACTCATCTTT. It translates to CACDHILEDTGEPNTDKLIF.

This clone came up many times. This chain links TRDV1 with TRDJ1, with TRDD3 identical over 8 bases. CDR3 length equals 21 residues. With 2 bases clipped from V and 1 base from J, the junction kept 21 bases outside the gene matches. Per the germline V gene, CDR1 is TSWWSYY and CDR2 is QGS. CDR3 sequence reads: CALGEIPPLLGAKRSTDKLIF. CDR3 nucleotide sequence: TGTGCTCTTGGGGAAATACCTCCCCTACTGGGGGCCAAAAGGTCCACCGATAAACTCATCTTT.

In its sample, this clone was seen a few times. This likely stems from a read error, as it lies one base from a far larger clone. The same CDR3 arises from other DNA sequences in this sample as well. This chain joins TRDV2 and TRDJ1; D not resolved. The J gene, absent from TCRdb, was called here by matching the DNA to germline. Trimming removed 5 bases at V and 0 bases at J, with 15 bases between. Germline CDR1 and CDR2: GEAIGNYY and EKD. This CDR3 is 15 amino acids long. The CDR3 DNA reads as TGTGCCTGTGTGTTAAATTGGGCCTACACCGATAAACTCATCTTT. It encodes CACVLNWAYTDKLIF.

This clone turned up a few times. This DNA translates differently at residue 3 from the TCRdb protein, which is that of a much larger clone; a read error is likely, and the protein shown is the DNA's own translation. The genes are TRDV3 and TRDJ1; 9 bases fit TRDD3. The J gene, absent from TCRdb, was called here by matching the DNA to germline. The V and J ends lost 5 bases and 0 bases, in that order; junction bases with no gene match: 34. The CDR3 runs 23 residues. Germline CDR1 and CDR2: TVYSNPD and GDNSRS (reference sequence). The CDR3 DNA is TGTGCCCTGCATTTCGACGATTCCTTCCATAAGGTACTGGGGGACGGGTACACCGATAAACTCATCTTT. Translation: CALHFDDSFHKVLGDGYTDKLIF.

To note about this clone: The TCRdb protein comes from a much larger clone and disagrees with this DNA's translation at residue 13, likely due to a read error; the protein given here is derived from the DNA. This chain uses TRDV1 with TRDJ1; D is unclear. The CDR3 runs 15 residues. In germline, CDR1 is TSWWSYY, CDR2 QGS. The CDR3 nucleotides are TGTGCTCTTGGGGATCCGCGAAGACGCCCCGATAAACACATCTTT. This sequence encodes CALGDPRRRPDKHIF.

Details on this clone: A read error is the likely source, as a far larger clone sits one nucleotide away. The sample carries other DNA sequences with the same CDR3. The chain combines TRDV1 with TRDJ1; possible D gene TRDD3, 5 bases. The J gene, not given by TCRdb, was assigned here from a germline match of the nucleotide sequence. From germline, CDR1 is TSWWSYY and CDR2 QGS. The CDR3 is made up of 15 amino acids. CDR3 region: CALGELGFYTDKLIF. In nucleotides, the CDR3 is TGCGCTCTTGGGGAATTGGGGTTTTACACCGATAAACTCATCTTT.

A note on this clone: TCRdb's protein, taken from a much larger clone, differs from this DNA's translation at residue 7, likely owing to a read error; the protein displayed comes from the DNA. The chain recombines TRDV2 with TRDJ2; 8 bases are a match to TRDD3. TCRdb leaves out the J gene; it was filled in here by matching the DNA to germline. V lost 0 bases and J lost 7; bases outside the gene matches: 9. CDR1 is GEAIGNYY and CDR2 is EKD in the germline V gene. The CDR3 length is 16 residues. CDR3 region: CACDTVSPGGLAQLFF. CDR3 bases: TGTGCCTGTGACACCGTTTCGCCTGGGGGACTAGCACAACTCTTCTTT.

There are many counts of this clone. One junction end does not reproduce the germline sequence, and a read error may be involved. DNA of the CDR3: TGTGCTCTTGGGGAAGGGATACCCCTGGCCGATGAACTCATCTTT. This gives the protein CALGEGIPLADELIF. V and J are TRDV1 and TRDJ1, with 7 bases identical to TRDD3. The CDR3 contains 15 residues. Germline CDR1 TSWWSYY, CDR2 QGS.

This clone came up a few times. The J gene is TRDJ1, the V gene TRDV3; 9 bases map to TRDD3. Germline-derived CDR1 and CDR2 are TVYSNPD and GDNSRS (reference sequence). Germline trimming cut 4 bases from V and 0 bases from J; bases unmatched to any gene: 9. The CDR3 runs to 15 residues. As DNA, the CDR3 is TGTGCCTCCTGGGGGATCAGCGACCACACCGATAAACTCATCTTT. Amino acids: CASWGISDHTDKLIF.